Below are 16 T cell receptor beta chains sequenced from a single sample in a study of blood T cell repertoires in COVID-19. Generated by immunoSEQ multiplex PCR, the TCRdb table keeps only in-frame clones and is missing some. The repertoire has about 400,000 clones, roughly 90% of them found once; the top ten carry 1.5% to 2%. The sample consisted of PBMCs or T cells enriched from blood (not recorded which). These receptors all come from a woman in her 30s who had recovered from COVID-19.

The rearrangement links TRBV7-9 to TRBJ1-5; TRBD1 agrees at 10 bases. This CDR3 contains 16 residues. With V trimmed by 5 bases and J by 2 bases, 6 bases remained unmatched. CDR1 and CDR2 from the germline V gene are SEHNR and FQNEAQ (reference sequence). CDR3 sequence reads: CASSQIGTGGNQPQHF. The CDR3 DNA is TGTGCCAGCAGCCAAATAGGGACAGGGGGCAATCAGCCCCAGCATTTT. Using reference TRBV7-9 and TRBJ1-5 for the parts outside the CDR3, the full variable domain is DTGVSQNPRHKITKRGQNVTFRCDPISEHNRLYWYRQTLGQGPEFLTYFQNEAQLEKSRLLSDRFSAERPKGSFSTLEIQRTEQGDSAMYLCASSQIGTGGNQPQHFGDGTRLSIL.

This clone occurred once. The chain uses TRBV14 and TRBJ2-2; no clear D gene. The CDR3 is 19 amino acids. CDR1 SGHDN and CDR2 FVKESK come from the germline V gene. The V and J ends lost 0 bases and 7 bases respectively, with 24 bases between them. The CDR3 loop reads CASSQDHSSPVLQVGELFF. The CDR3 nucleotides read TGTGCCAGCAGCCAAGATCATAGTAGTCCGGTGCTTCAAGTCGGGGAGCTGTTTTTT. The full variable domain, in which reference TRBV14 and TRBJ2-2 provide the parts outside the CDR3, is EAGVTQFPSHSVIEKGQTVTLRCDPISGHDNLYWYRRVMGKEIKFLLHFVKESKQDESGMPNNRFLAERTGGTYSTLKVQPAELEDSGVYFCASSQDHSSPVLQVGELFFGEGSRLTVL.

This clone was recorded once. The chain is built from TRBV6-6 and TRBJ1-1; tentative D call: TRBD1 (6 bases). The length of the CDR3 is 14 residues. Germline CDR1 and CDR2: MNHNY and SVGAGI (reference sequence). Trimming took 5 bases from V and 5 from J, leaving 15 bases between them. CDR3 DNA: TGTGCCAGCAGTCCCAGGGAGGGGGTAACTGAAGCTTTCTTT. It codes for CASSPREGVTEAFF.

This clone was counted a single time. The gene calls are TRBV2 and TRBJ1-2; TRBD1 is a possible D gene (5 bases). Germline V gene sequence: CDR1 SNHLY, CDR2 FYNNEI. The CDR3 is 14 amino acids. The V end lost 1 base, the J end lost 2 bases, and 8 bases lay between the germline ends. This CDR3 is CASSEGGRNYGYTF. The CDR3 DNA reads TGTGCCAGCAGTGAAGGGGGCAGAAACTATGGCTACACCTTC.

The chain recombines TRBV10-3 with TRBJ1-2, with 10 bases identical to TRBD1. The CDR3 is 18 amino acids. Germline V gives CDR1 ENHRY, CDR2 SYGVKD. V trimming: 0 bases; J trimming: 0 bases; junction bases outside the gene matches: 7. The CDR3 spells CAISESTGTGVSNYGYTF. For the CDR3, the DNA is TGTGCCATCAGTGAGTCTACCGGGACAGGGGTCTCTAACTATGGCTACACCTTC.

The V gene is TRBV11-1, the J gene TRBJ2-1; TRBD2 matches at 12 bases. V lost 5 bases and J lost 6; bases outside the gene matches: 8. Looked up from germline, CDR1 is SGHAT and CDR2 is FQDESV (reference sequence). This CDR3 region has 16 residues. CDR3 coding DNA: TGTGCCAGCAGCCGAACACTAGCGGGAGGCTCCAATGAGCAGTTCTTC. Translating gives CASSRTLAGGSNEQFF.

V is TRBV12-5 and J is TRBJ2-5; 14 bases align to TRBD2. There are 15 residues in the CDR3. V lost 6 bases to trimming and J lost 6 bases; unmatched junction nucleotides: 6. Germline-derived CDR1 and CDR2 are LGHNT and FRNRAP. Here the CDR3 DNA reads TGTGCTAGTGGCAATGGGACTAGCGGGAGTAAGACCCAGTACTTC. Residues: CASGNGTSGSKTQYF.

The gene calls are TRBV18 and TRBJ1-1, with unresolved D. The V gene's germline CDR1 is KGHSH and CDR2 LQKENI. Trimming took off 3 bases at V and 0 bases at J, with 11 bases between the two ends. The CDR3 is made up of 15 amino acids. CDR3 in amino acids: CASSPQRRLNTEAFF. The DNA for the CDR3 is TGTGCCAGCTCACCTCAGCGCAGACTGAACACTGAAGCTTTCTTT.

The CDR3 region is CASSLVGSPLHF. The DNA of the CDR3 is TGTGCCAGCAGCCTGGTGGGCTCACCCCTCCACTTT. The genes are TRBV6-5 and TRBJ1-6; D is unresolved. V was trimmed by 6 bases and J by 10 bases, leaving 10 bases between them. Germline CDR1 reads MNHEY; CDR2 reads SVGAGI. CDR3 size: 12 residues.

This chain connects TRBV7-2 to TRBJ1-4; D call uncertain. The germline gives CDR1 SGHTA, CDR2 FQGNSA. This CDR3 has 14 amino acids. The germline V and J ends were trimmed by 2 bases and 8 bases, with 12 bases remaining between them. The DNA for the CDR3 is TGTGCCAGCAGCTTATATGGCGGGGAGGAAAAACTGTTTTTT. It specifies CASSLYGGEEKLFF. Combining the CDR3 with reference TRBV7-2 and TRBJ1-4 gives the whole variable domain GAGVSQSPSNKVTEKGKDVELRCDPISGHTALYWYRQSLGQGLEFLIYFQGNSAPDKSGLPSDRFSAERTGGSVSTLTIQRTQQEDSAVYLCASSLYGGEEKLFFGSGTQLSVL.

This chain connects TRBV28 to TRBJ2-2; 8 bases align to TRBD1. The CDR3 sequence is 15 residues long. Germline V gives CDR1 MDHEN, CDR2 SYDVKM. The J segment lost 2 bases and the V segment lost 7 bases, leaving 6 bases of the junction unmatched. The CDR3 loop is CASTRTGFNTGELFF. CDR3 sequence (DNA): TGTGCCAGCACTCGGACAGGGTTTAACACCGGGGAGCTGTTTTTT.

The chain recombines TRBV6-5 with TRBJ2-1; D is possibly TRBD2 (6 bases). Germline V gene sequence: CDR1 MNHEY, CDR2 SVGAGI. This CDR3 region has 11 residues. V lost 5 bases and J 10 bases, leaving 9 bases between the germline ends. The DNA of the CDR3 is TGTGCCAGCAGTAGGAGGGGCGAGCAGTTCTTC. It yields the protein CASSRRGEQFF.

The genes are TRBV29-1 and TRBJ1-5; TRBD1 aligns across 8 bases. Looked up from germline, CDR1 is SQVTM and CDR2 is ANQGSEA. The CDR3 has 14 amino acids. Unmatched junction bases numbered 11, after V lost 7 bases and J lost 6 bases. The CDR3 loop reads CSATTGTGIQPQHF. The CDR3 DNA reads TGCAGCGCCACCACCGGGACAGGCATTCAGCCCCAGCATTTT.

The V gene is TRBV2, the J gene TRBJ2-7; 8 nucleotides align to TRBD1. The CDR3 is made up of 14 amino acids. Germline CDR1 reads SNHLY; CDR2 reads FYNNEI. J gave up 1 base and V 7 bases, and 6 bases lay outside the gene matches. The CDR3 protein is CASTVDRESYEQYF. CDR3 DNA sequence: TGTGCCAGCACGGTGGACAGGGAGTCCTACGAGCAGTACTTC.

This clone was seen a single time. Written as DNA, the CDR3 is TGCGCCAGCAGCCAAGAGGGGATACGGAGGACTGAAGCTTTCTTT. As protein: CASSQEGIRRTEAFF. The chain carries TRBV4-1 and TRBJ1-1; D is unresolved. Per germline, CDR1 MGHRA and CDR2 YSYEKL. V lost 0 bases to trimming and J lost 5 bases, with 13 bases between them. This CDR3 comprises 15 residues.

The chain is built from TRBV30 and TRBJ2-2; 7 bases are shared with TRBD1. CDR3 size: 15 residues. Germline-derived CDR1 and CDR2 are GTSNPN and SVGIG (reference sequence). V gave up 3 bases and J gave up 4 bases; unmatched junction bases: 8. The CDR3 loop is CAWRPGQWITGELFF. DNA of the CDR3: TGTGCCTGGAGGCCGGGACAGTGGATCACCGGGGAGCTGTTTTTT.